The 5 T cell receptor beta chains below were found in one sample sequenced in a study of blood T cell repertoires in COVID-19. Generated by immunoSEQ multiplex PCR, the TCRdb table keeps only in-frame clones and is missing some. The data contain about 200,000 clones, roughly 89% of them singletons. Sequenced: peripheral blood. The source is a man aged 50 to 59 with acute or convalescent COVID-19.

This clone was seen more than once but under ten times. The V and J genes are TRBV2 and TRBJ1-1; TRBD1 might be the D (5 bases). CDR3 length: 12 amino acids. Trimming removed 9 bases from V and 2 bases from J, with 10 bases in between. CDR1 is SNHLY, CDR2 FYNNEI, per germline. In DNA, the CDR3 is TGTGCCAGAAGAAGGGGTAACACTGAAGCTTTCTTT. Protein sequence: CARRRGNTEAFF.

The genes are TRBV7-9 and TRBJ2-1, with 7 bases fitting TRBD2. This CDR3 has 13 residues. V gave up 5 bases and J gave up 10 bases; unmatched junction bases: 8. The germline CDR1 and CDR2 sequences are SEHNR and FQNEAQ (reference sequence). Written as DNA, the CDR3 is TGTGCCAGCAGCCAAGCGGGGATCACCGAGCAGTTCTTC. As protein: CASSQAGITEQFF.

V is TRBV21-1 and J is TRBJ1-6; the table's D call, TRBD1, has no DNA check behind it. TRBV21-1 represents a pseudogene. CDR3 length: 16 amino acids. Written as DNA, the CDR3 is TGTGCCAGCAGCCCTTCGATTGACAGGGGGAATTCACCCCTCCACTTT. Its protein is CASSPSIDRGNSPLHF.

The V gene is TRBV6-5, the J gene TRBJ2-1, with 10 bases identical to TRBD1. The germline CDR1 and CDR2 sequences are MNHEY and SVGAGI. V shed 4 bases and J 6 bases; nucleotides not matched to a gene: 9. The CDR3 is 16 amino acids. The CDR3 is CASSWSGTGVRNEQFF. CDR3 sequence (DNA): TGTGCCAGCAGTTGGTCCGGGACAGGGGTCCGCAATGAGCAGTTCTTC.

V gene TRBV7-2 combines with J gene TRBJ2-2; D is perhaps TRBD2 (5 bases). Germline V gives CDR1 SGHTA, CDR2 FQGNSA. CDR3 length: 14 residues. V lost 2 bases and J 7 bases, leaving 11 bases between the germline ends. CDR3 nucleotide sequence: TGTGCCAGCAGCTTAACTACCCGGGGCGGGGAGCTGTTTTTT. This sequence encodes CASSLTTRGGELFF.